This paragraph covers one T cell receptor (beta chain) sequence. After removal of 4 bases from V and 2 bases from J, the junction contained 7 bases not matched to a gene. The CDR3 has 15 amino acids. Per germline, CDR1 SGHNT and CDR2 YYREEE (reference sequence). This specimen belongs to a study of blood T cell repertoires in COVID-19. Study-wide background: Specimens from acute and convalescent COVID-19 originated in the United States, Italy and Spain.

In the original processing: Nucleated cell counts were estimated from reference gene primer amplification. Assay: immunoSEQ multiplex PCR; the TCRdb copy retains only in-frame clones and omits some. V and J calls and clone size are as listed in that table; D and trimming were resolved from the DNA. This repertoire shows about 98,000 clones, less than 85% found once; its top ten account for about a tenth. The TCR comes from a man aged 65 to 79 with active or convalescent COVID-19. The genes are TRBV5-4 and TRBJ2-3; 7 nucleotides align to TRBD1. Sequenced sample: peripheral blood. CDR3 coding DNA: TGTGCCAGCAGCCTAGACAGGGATCTCACAGATACGCAGTATTTT. Protein sequence: CASSLDRDLTDTQYF.